This T cell receptor beta chain is drawn from a study of Tregs in tolerant kidney transplant recipients. The study's findings and limits: Biological reproducibility was not directly addressed, but technical replication error appeared minimal. The small number of patients limits these findings pending further validation.

This clone was detected a few times. What it recognizes is unknown. Germline V gene data show CDR1 as MNHNY and CDR2 as SVGAGI (reference sequence). Deletions cut 0 bases from V and 6 bases from J, with 5 bases between. This CDR3 region has 12 residues. Using immunoSEQ multiplex PCR, the repertoire was profiled, and TCRdb retains in-frame clones only, with some absent. The sample carries about 120,000 clones, about 90% recorded once. CD4+CD25+CD127- Tregs, CD4+CD25- non-Tregs, CD4 and CD8 cells were sorted. The V and J genes are TRBV6-6 and TRBJ1-2, with D unresolved. Source material: CD4+ T cells from blood. This sequence was found in a human donor in good health. The CDR3 here is CASSYSGDGYTF. DNA of the CDR3: TGTGCCAGCAGTTACTCCGGAGATGGCTACACCTTC.